A single sample gave rise to the 27 T cell receptor beta chains below, sequenced in a study of blood T cell repertoires in COVID-19. The table came from immunoSEQ multiplex PCR; TCRdb's copy has only in-frame clones and leaves some out. The data hold more than 200,000 clones, with roughly nine tenths observed a single time. Sequenced material: peripheral blood. The receptor source for this set is a man aged 65 to 85 with acute or convalescent COVID-19.

V usage is TRBV5-4 and J usage is TRBJ1-2, with 10 nucleotides matching TRBD1. The CDR3 has 12 residues. The V gene end was trimmed by 10 bases and the J gene end by 7 bases; junction bases not matched to a gene: 7. CDR1 is SGHNT, CDR2 YYREEE, per germline (reference sequence). This chain's CDR3 is CAGGQGTFGYTF. CDR3 nucleotide sequence: TGTGCCGGGGGACAGGGGACATTTGGCTACACCTTC.

This chain joins TRBV5-1 and TRBJ1-5, with D possibly being TRBD1 (5 bases). The CDR3 has 15 amino acids. Germline loops: CDR1 SGHRS, CDR2 YFSETQ. V lost 0 bases and J lost 4, with 11 bases in between. In DNA form, the CDR3 reads TGCGCCAGCAGCTTGGCAGGGTACTGGAATCAGCCCCAGCATTTT. Translating gives CASSLAGYWNQPQHF.

This clone showed up just a few times. V gene TRBV27 combines with J gene TRBJ2-1; D not resolved. V was trimmed by 2 bases and J by 7 bases, leaving 12 bases between them. Germline loops: CDR1 MNHEY, CDR2 SMNVEV (reference sequence). The CDR3 runs to 14 residues. This CDR3 is CASSLMLGANEQFF. The CDR3 nucleotides are TGTGCCAGCAGTTTAATGCTGGGCGCAAATGAGCAGTTCTTC.

This clone was observed a single time. The CDR3 loop reads CASSSSGNSPLHF. CDR3 nucleotide sequence: TGTGCCAGCAGCTCTTCAGGGAATTCACCCCTCCACTTT. The chain recombines TRBV7-2 with TRBJ1-6; TRBD1 is a possible D gene (5 bases). This CDR3 has 13 residues. The V gene lost 4 bases and the J gene lost 7 bases, with 8 bases spanning the gap. Germline assignment: CDR1 SGHTA and CDR2 FQGNSA.

As DNA, the CDR3 is TGTGCCATCGCCCGGAGAGACTACAATGAGCAGTTCTTC. Protein product: CAIARRDYNEQFF. The V and J genes are TRBV12-3 or TRBV12-4 and TRBJ2-1; D is unresolved. This CDR3 comprises 13 residues. Trimming pared 10 bases from V and 3 bases from J, leaving 13 bases between.

This chain joins TRBV5-1 and TRBJ2-5; D is ambiguous. The CDR3 runs 12 residues. CDR1 SGHRS and CDR2 YFSETQ come from the germline V gene. V lost 4 bases, J lost 0 bases, and 4 bases lay in between. This CDR3 is CASSNNQETQYF. For the CDR3, the DNA is TGCGCCAGCAGCAACAACCAAGAGACCCAGTACTTC.

The V and J genes are TRBV5-5 and TRBJ1-5; possible D gene TRBD1, 5 bases. V shed 3 bases and J shed 0 bases, with 13 bases lying between them. The V gene's germline CDR1 is SGHKS and CDR2 YYEKEE (reference sequence). The CDR3 has 16 amino acids. The CDR3 is CASSWGGANSNQPQHF. For the CDR3, the DNA is TGTGCCAGCAGCTGGGGTGGGGCCAATAGCAATCAGCCCCAGCATTTT.

V is TRBV7-6 and J is TRBJ1-4, with a tentative D call TRBD1 (6 bases). Trimming shortened V by 5 bases and J by 4 bases, and 8 bases separated the two germline ends. Germline CDR1 reads SGHVS; CDR2 reads FNYEAQ. The CDR3 loop spans 13 amino acids. This CDR3 is CASSQQGNEKLFF. In DNA form, the CDR3 reads TGTGCCAGCAGCCAACAGGGTAATGAAAAACTGTTTTTT. Together with reference TRBV7-6 and TRBJ1-4, the CDR3 gives the full variable domain: GAGVSQSPRYKVTKRGQDVALRCDPISGHVSLYWYRQALGQGPEFLTYFNYEAQQDKSGLPNDRFSAERPEGSISTLTIQRTEQRDSAMYRCASSQQGNEKLFFGSGTQLSVL.

This clone showed up just a few times. The J gene is TRBJ1-6, the V gene TRBV2; D may be TRBD1 (6 bases). V was pared by 6 bases and J by 6 bases, with 15 bases between. The CDR3 sequence is 15 residues long. Germline CDR1 is SNHLY and CDR2 is FYNNEI. The CDR3 DNA follows: TGTGCCAGCAGGGATACAGGGCTGGGTAATTCACCCCTCCACTTT. Encoded protein: CASRDTGLGNSPLHF.

This chain joins TRBV9 and TRBJ2-1; 15 bases are shared with TRBD2. Germline V gives CDR1 SGDLS, CDR2 YYNGEE. The CDR3 runs 15 residues. The V segment lost 3 bases and the J segment 8 bases; nucleotides outside the gene matches: 3. In nucleotides, the CDR3 is TGTGCCAGCAGCGCAGGACTAGCGGGAGGGCATGAGCAGTTCTTC. This gives the protein CASSAGLAGGHEQFF.

The J gene is TRBJ2-3, the V gene TRBV5-1, with 9 bases fitting TRBD1. With V trimmed by 3 bases and J by 4 bases, 6 bases remained unmatched. The CDR3 length is 15 residues. Germline lookup yields CDR1 SGHRS and CDR2 YFSETQ. The CDR3 DNA follows: TGCGCCAGCAGCTCGGCGGGACAGGGTTCAGATACGCAGTATTTT. Its protein product is CASSSAGQGSDTQYF.

The rearrangement uses TRBV18 and TRBJ2-2, with 7 nucleotides matching TRBD2. V was pared by 5 bases and J by 6 bases, with 3 bases of the junction left unmatched. Germline CDR1 is KGHSH and CDR2 is LQKENI. There are 13 residues in the CDR3. The CDR3 protein is CASSGAGSGELFF. In DNA form, the CDR3 reads TGTGCCAGCTCAGGAGCGGGATCCGGGGAGCTGTTTTTT.

This chain links TRBV18 with TRBJ2-2; D may be TRBD2 (6 bases). The CDR3 consists of 16 residues. Germline assignment: CDR1 KGHSH and CDR2 LQKENI. V was clipped by 4 bases and J by 0 bases, with 12 bases between them. CDR3 DNA sequence: TGTGCCAGCTCACGGGACTCCTTAGCGAACACCGGGGAGCTGTTTTTT. It yields the protein CASSRDSLANTGELFF.

The chain couples TRBV5-1 to TRBJ2-7; TRBD2 aligns across 7 bases. Germline V gene data show CDR1 as SGHRS and CDR2 as YFSETQ. This CDR3 has 15 amino acids. V trimming: 0 bases; J trimming: 3 bases; junction bases outside the gene matches: 6. Here the CDR3 reads CASSLESSGYYEQYF. The CDR3 DNA reads as TGCGCCAGCAGCTTGGAGTCTAGCGGTTACTACGAGCAGTACTTC.

The chain uses TRBV11-2 and TRBJ2-3, with TRBD2 as a possible D gene (5 bases). Germline-derived CDR1 and CDR2 are SGHAT and FQNNGV. The CDR3 is made up of 14 amino acids. The ends were cut back, 5 bases at V and 1 base at J, with 10 bases in the middle. The CDR3 region is CASSPVGGTDTQYF. In DNA, the CDR3 is TGTGCCAGCAGCCCCGTGGGAGGCACAGATACGCAGTATTTT.

In this sample, this clone turned up a few times. The chain couples TRBV29-1 to TRBJ2-7; 10 nucleotides match TRBD2. V shed 6 bases and J 0 bases; nucleotides not matched to a gene: 5. This CDR3 spans 14 amino acids. Germline loops: CDR1 SQVTM, CDR2 ANQGSEA. The CDR3: CSVLLAGSSYEQYF. Here the CDR3 DNA reads TGCAGCGTCCTACTAGCGGGGAGCTCCTACGAGCAGTACTTC.

The rearrangement uses TRBV4-3 and TRBJ1-2, with 7 bases that match TRBD1. The germline CDR1 and CDR2 sequences are LGHNA and YSLEER. Unmatched junction bases numbered 5, after V lost 3 bases and J lost 4 bases. The CDR3 is made up of 14 amino acids. CDR3: CASSHRTGSYGYTF. CDR3 coding DNA: TGCGCCAGCAGCCACCGGACAGGATCCTATGGCTACACCTTC.

V is TRBV28 and J is TRBJ2-5; D is possibly TRBD2 (5 bases). With 3 bases removed from V and 5 bases from J, the gap between germline ends came to 10 bases. The CDR3 loop spans 13 amino acids. Germline V gene data show CDR1 as MDHEN and CDR2 as SYDVKM. This CDR3 reads CASSLWGEETQYF. The CDR3 DNA reads TGTGCCAGCAGTTTGTGGGGAGAGGAGACCCAGTACTTC.

This clone was seen ten or more times. V usage is TRBV24-1 and J usage is TRBJ2-5; 10 bases are shared with TRBD1. CDR1 and CDR2 from the germline V gene are KGHDR and SFDVKD. The CDR3 length is 17 residues. V lost 2 bases and J lost 1; bases outside the gene matches: 6. CDR3 nucleotide sequence: TGTGCCACCAGTGATTACCGCAGGACAGGGGGCCAAGAGACCCAGTACTTC. Encoded protein: CATSDYRRTGGQETQYF.

The chain combines TRBV24-1 with TRBJ2-7, with 9 bases identical to TRBD1. V lost 5 bases, J lost 5 bases, and 6 bases stayed unmatched. Germline values: CDR1 KGHDR, CDR2 SFDVKD. CDR3 length: 14 amino acids. CDR3 DNA: TGTGCCACCAGTGGGGGACAGGGTTTCGACGAGCAGTACTTC. It is translated as CATSGGQGFDEQYF.

V usage is TRBV7-9 and J usage is TRBJ2-2; D is perhaps TRBD1 (5 bases). Trimming shortened V by 5 bases and J by 6 bases, and 16 bases separated the two germline ends. Germline values: CDR1 SEHNR, CDR2 FQNEAQ (reference sequence). The CDR3 covers 15 residues. DNA of the CDR3: TGTGCCAGCAGCCGAAAGGGGATCGAGGCCGGGGAGCTGTTTTTT. Translating it yields CASSRKGIEAGELFF.

The chain couples TRBV7-2 to TRBJ1-4; 9 nucleotides align to TRBD1. Germline loops: CDR1 SGHTA, CDR2 FQGNSA. This CDR3 has 18 residues. Trimming removed 4 bases from V and 8 bases from J; junction bases left unmatched: 17. CDR3 DNA sequence: TGTGCCAGCAGCTCTTACCCTTTACGGACAGGGGCCGACGAAAAACTGTTTTTT. Amino acids: CASSSYPLRTGADEKLFF.

This chain links TRBV7-2 with TRBJ2-4, with a possible D match to TRBD1 (7 bases). The germline V and J ends were trimmed by 5 bases and 3 bases, with 20 bases remaining between them. The CDR3 contains 17 residues. Germline V CDR1 and CDR2: SGHTA, FQGNSA. CDR3 sequence: CASSPIRQGGGKNIQYF. CDR3 DNA sequence: TGTGCCAGCAGCCCAATCCGACAGGGAGGTGGCAAAAACATTCAGTACTTC.

This clone appeared a single time. The V call is TRBV6-5, the J call TRBJ1-1; TRBD1 might be the D (6 bases). The V and J ends lost 0 bases and 1 base respectively, with 12 bases between them. CDR3 length: 16 amino acids. Germline V gene lookup returns CDR1 MNHEY and CDR2 SVGAGI. The CDR3 reads CASSYSLLDRNTEAFF. CDR3 bases: TGTGCCAGCAGTTACTCGTTATTGGACAGGAACACTGAAGCTTTCTTT.

The V gene is TRBV10-3, the J gene TRBJ2-5; unclear D gene. The CDR3 sequence is 11 residues long. Trimming pared 5 bases from V and 7 bases from J, leaving 8 bases between. Germline V gives CDR1 ENHRY, CDR2 SYGVKD. Written as DNA, the CDR3 is TGTGCCATCAGTCAGCAGCGGACCCAGTACTTC. It codes for CAISQQRTQYF.

The rearrangement uses TRBV7-2 and TRBJ2-5; D possibly corresponds to TRBD2 (5 bases). CDR3 length: 14 amino acids. The germline V gene has CDR1 SGHTA and CDR2 FQGNSA. Trimming removed 0 bases from V and 1 base from J, with 6 bases in between. The DNA of the CDR3 is TGTGCCAGCAGCTTAGCGGGGAGCCAAGAGACCCAGTACTTC. Translation gives CASSLAGSQETQYF.

V and J are TRBV10-3 and TRBJ1-2, with 8 bases lining up with TRBD1. CDR1 and CDR2 (germline): ENHRY, SYGVKD. The CDR3 spans 14 residues. Losses at the gene ends were 3 bases for V and 7 bases for J; bases not matched to a gene: 7. CDR3 DNA: TGTGCCATCAGTGATGACAGGGGAGTTGGTGGCTACACCTTC. Translating gives CAISDDRGVGGYTF.